The text below deals with one TCR beta chain. V lost 5 bases and J 4 bases, leaving 11 bases between the germline ends. CDR1 is MNHEY, CDR2 SMNVEV, per germline (reference sequence). This CDR3 is built from 13 residues. This sample is part of a study of blood T cell repertoires in COVID-19. Study overall: Material from acute and convalescent COVID-19 was sourced from the United States, Italy and Spain. PBMCs, B-cell-depleted T cells, or T cells provided the cDNA or gDNA that made up the material.

Authors' processing steps: The assay estimated nucleated cells by amplifying reference gene primers. Clones were read by immunoSEQ multiplex PCR, and TCRdb kept only the in-frame ones, dropping some. V, J and clone size reflect that table, while D and trimming were determined from the DNA. The repertoire holds roughly 70,000 clones, with roughly 80% as singletons. The receptor was isolated from a man in his 70s who had recovered from COVID-19. This chain links TRBV27 with TRBJ1-1; D is undetermined. What was sequenced was peripheral blood. DNA for the CDR3: TGTGCCAGCAGTCGCTGGCGGGGCACTGAAGCTTTCTTT. Protein: CASSRWRGTEAFF.